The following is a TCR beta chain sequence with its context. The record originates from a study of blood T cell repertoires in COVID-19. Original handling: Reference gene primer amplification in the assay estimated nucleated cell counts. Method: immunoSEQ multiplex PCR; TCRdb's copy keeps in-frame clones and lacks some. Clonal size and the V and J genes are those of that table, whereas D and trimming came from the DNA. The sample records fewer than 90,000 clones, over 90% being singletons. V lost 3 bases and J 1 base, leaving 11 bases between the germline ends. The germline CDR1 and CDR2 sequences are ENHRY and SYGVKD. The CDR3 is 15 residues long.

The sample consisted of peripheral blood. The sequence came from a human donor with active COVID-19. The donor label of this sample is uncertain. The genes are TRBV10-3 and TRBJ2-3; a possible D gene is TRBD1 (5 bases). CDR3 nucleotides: TGTGCCATCAGTGACAGACAGCGTCGCACAGATACGCAGTATTTT. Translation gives CAISDRQRRTDTQYF.